The clone carrying this T cell receptor (beta chain) came up a few times. The target antigen is unknown. Sequencing of the DNA from cultured CD4+ T cells was carried out with the Oncomine TCR Beta short-read assay. TCRdb called the PCR reads again in MiXCR, with one record for every CDR3 protein. The sample includes about 24,000 distinct CDR3 sequences, approximately 28% of them seen just once. Regarding time point: late sampling 161 to 241 days after vaccination in a few convalescent patients. Stated treatment: approximately 11-day PBMC culture with coronavirus spike peptide pools or control peptides (ViraFEST assay). The data belong to a study of vaccination and CD4 T cells after COVID-19. From germline, CDR1 is DFQATT and CDR2 SNEGSKA (reference sequence). The CDR3 has 16 amino acids. The V gene end was trimmed by 4 bases and the J gene end by 3 bases; junction bases not matched to a gene: 12.

This sample comprised CD4+ T cells from blood, cultured in vitro, obtained about 7 months after SARS-CoV-2 vaccination. The V and J genes are TRBV20-1 and TRBJ2-1; 7 positions match TRBD2. The receptor was derived from a human donor who had recovered from COVID-19. The CDR3 protein is CSATLPGLSLYNEQFF. The CDR3 DNA reads as TGCAGTGCTACCCTACCGGGACTAAGTCTCTACAATGAGCAGTTCTTC.